These 17 T cell receptor beta chains share one sample of origin, sequenced in a study of response to subunit inactivated influenza vaccine (dated by TCRdb to the late 2010s). Preparation of the library involved RT-PCR. Instrument used: Illumina HiSeq 2500. TCRdb reran the public reads through fastp at Q25 and MiXCR, keeping productive beta chains. Every distinct CDR3 protein forms one entry, paired with its most common genes and DNA. The sample includes approximately 700,000 distinct CDR3 sequences, with approximately 13% observed a single time. The ten largest clones add up to 5.5% to 7% of the sample. The sequencing here drew on PBMCs from blood, taken less than 15 days before vaccination. These receptors were collected from a man in his forties or fifties who received an inactivated influenza vaccine. Donor details come from another sample of the same person, matched by shared clones.

This clonotype was seen at least ten times. One junction end disagrees with the germline gene, perhaps due to a read error. The chain uses TRBV7-9 and TRBJ1-5; tentatively, D is TRBD1 (5 bases). Germline lookup yields CDR1 SEHNR and CDR2 FQNEAQ (reference sequence). The CDR3 sequence is 16 residues long. The CDR3 nucleotides are TGTGCCAGCAGTTTAGGGGAAACCACGTTCAATCAGCCCCAGCATTTT. Translated, it gives CASSLGETTFNQPQHF. The full variable domain, completed using reference TRBV7-9 and TRBJ1-5, is DTGVSQNPRHKITKRGQNVTFRCDPISEHNRLYWYRQTLGQGPEFLTYFQNEAQLEKSRLLSDRFSAERPKGSFSTLEIQRTEQGDSAMYLCASSLGETTFNQPQHFGDGTRLSIL.

This clonotype was seen a few times. The chain uses TRBV5-1 and TRBJ1-5, with D perhaps matching TRBD1 (5 bases). The CDR3 extends over 15 amino acids. The germline V and J ends were trimmed by 0 bases and 4 bases, with 11 bases remaining between them. In germline, CDR1 is SGHRS, CDR2 YFSETQ. The CDR3 region is CASSLAGGQNQPQHF. CDR3 bases: TGCGCCAGCAGCTTGGCGGGGGGTCAAAATCAGCCCCAGCATTTT. The full variable domain, with the rest looked up from reference TRBV5-1 and TRBJ1-5, is KAGVTQTPRYLIKTRGQQVTLSCSPISGHRSVSWYQQTPGQGLQFLFEYFSETQRNKGNFPGRFSGRQFSNSRSEMNVSTLELGDSALYLCASSLAGGQNQPQHFGDGTRLSIL.

This sequence joins TRBV27 and TRBJ2-3; 10 bases align to TRBD1. The CDR3 is 16 residues long. Trimming removed 5 bases from V and 2 bases from J; junction bases left unmatched: 7. Germline CDR1 and CDR2: MNHEY and SMNVEV (reference sequence). CDR3 nucleotide sequence: TGTGCCAGCAGTCCCTCCGGGACAGGGGACACAGATACGCAGTATTTT. The encoded protein is CASSPSGTGDTDTQYF.

In this sample, this clonotype turned up a few times. The chain is built from TRBV20-1 and TRBJ2-7; 9 nucleotides line up with TRBD1. This CDR3 has 14 residues. Germline V CDR1 and CDR2: DFQATT, SNEGSKA (reference sequence). Trimming at V came to 3 bases and at J to 2 bases, leaving 5 bases not matched to a gene. The DNA for the CDR3 is TGCAGTGCTAGGATTGGGACAGGGCCCTACGAGCAGTACTTC. Translated, it gives CSARIGTGPYEQYF.

This sequence joins TRBV7-2 and TRBJ1-2; perhaps TRBD1 as D (5 bases). Between the trimmed V and J ends, which lost 1 base and 4 bases, there was a span of 16 bases. Germline lookup yields CDR1 SGHTA and CDR2 FQGNSA. CDR3 length: 16 amino acids. In DNA, the CDR3 is TGTGCCAGCAGCTTAGTTCCAGGGAGGGCTATCTATGGCTACACCTTC. Translated: CASSLVPGRAIYGYTF.

This clonotype showed up just a few times. The chain has TRBV20-1 and TRBJ2-7; possibly TRBD1 for D (5 bases). The CDR3 is 12 amino acids. The germline CDR1 and CDR2 sequences are DFQATT and SNEGSKA (reference sequence). Trimming left V 6 bases short and J 2 bases short, with 11 bases between. The CDR3 sequence is CSANRSPYEQYF. The CDR3 DNA reads TGCAGTGCCAACAGGTCTCCCTACGAGCAGTACTTC.

The rearrangement joins TRBV12-3 or TRBV12-4 to TRBJ2-4; D may match TRBD1 or TRBD2 (6 bases each). The CDR3 runs to 16 residues. The V end was cut by 3 bases, the J end by 3 bases, with 15 bases between. The CDR3 bases are TGTGCCAGCAGTTTCGCAAGGAGGGGGGACAAAAACATTCAGTACTTC. The encoded protein is CASSFARRGDKNIQYF.

There are many counts of this clonotype. J is TRBJ1-6 and V is TRBV4-3; D might be TRBD1 (5 bases). Germline assignment: CDR1 LGHNA and CDR2 YSLEER. The length of the CDR3 is 16 residues. V shed 0 bases and J shed 6 bases, with 12 bases lying between them. CDR3 DNA: TGCGCCAGCAGCCAAGATTATCTCGGGGGTAATTCACCCCTCCACTTT. Translation gives CASSQDYLGGNSPLHF.

This clonotype was recorded a few times. The V call is TRBV9, the J call TRBJ2-7, with D possibly matching TRBD2 (5 bases). The length of the CDR3 is 14 residues. Trimming removed 2 bases from V and 3 bases from J, with 12 bases in between. CDR1 is SGDLS and CDR2 is YYNGEE in the germline V gene. The chain's CDR3 is CASSVADGNYEQYF. The DNA of the CDR3 is TGTGCCAGCAGCGTGGCCGACGGGAACTACGAGCAGTACTTC.

This clonotype occurred many times. The V and J genes are TRBV12-3 or TRBV12-4 and TRBJ2-1; D remains ambiguous. The V gene lost 8 bases and the J gene lost 8 bases, with 16 bases spanning the gap. The CDR3 is made up of 13 amino acids. CDR3 DNA sequence: TGTGCCAGCGGAGCCTCTCAGTGGGATGAGCAGTTCTTC. As protein: CASGASQWDEQFF.

This clonotype was seen more than once but under ten times. The V gene is TRBV28, the J gene TRBJ2-7; unclear D gene. Germline CDR1 reads MDHEN; CDR2 reads SYDVKM. The germline V and J ends were trimmed by 3 bases and 4 bases, with 16 bases remaining between them. The CDR3 consists of 15 residues. CDR3 in amino acids: CASSLAGRPQYEQYF. The CDR3 DNA sequence: TGTGCCAGCAGTTTGGCCGGTAGACCTCAATACGAGCAGTACTTC.

This sequence joins TRBV29-1 and TRBJ1-1; D remains ambiguous. CDR3 length equals 13 residues. Trimming left V 3 bases short and J 4 bases short, with 12 bases between. Germline V gene sequence: CDR1 SQVTM, CDR2 ANQGSEA. The CDR3 DNA reads as TGCAGCGTTGATTTGCGGATGAGCACTGAAGCTTTCTTT. Translating gives CSVDLRMSTEAFF.

This clonotype has only a few counts. The junction shows a germline mismatch at one end, possibly a read error. The gene calls are TRBV4-3 and TRBJ2-7; 11 nucleotides line up with TRBD1. The CDR3 is 15 amino acids. Germline lookup yields CDR1 LGHNA and CDR2 YSLEER. The CDR3 DNA sequence: TGTGCCAGCAGCCAGGACAGGGGGCTATCCTACGAGCAGTACTTC. Its protein product is CASSQDRGLSYEQYF.

This clonotype has at least ten counts. The chain links TRBV20-1 to TRBJ2-1; TRBD2 matches 7 bases. CDR1 is DFQATT, CDR2 SNEGSKA, per germline (reference sequence). V shed 3 bases, J shed 2 bases, and the junction held 7 bases outside the gene matches. This CDR3 comprises 15 residues. The DNA of the CDR3 is TGCAGTGCTAGGGCGAGTGGGAGGGCCTACAATGAGCAGTTCTTC. Amino acids: CSARASGRAYNEQFF.

There are a few counts of this clonotype. V and J are TRBV6-2 or TRBV6-3 and TRBJ2-1; TRBD2 matches 9 bases. V lost 5 bases and J lost 4; bases outside the gene matches: 21. This CDR3 contains 20 residues. CDR1 MNHEY and CDR2 SVGEGT come from the germline V gene. The CDR3 sequence is CASSPLTAGGLRKGYNEQFF. CDR3 DNA sequence: TGTGCCAGCAGTCCACTTACAGCGGGGGGTTTAAGGAAAGGGTACAATGAGCAGTTCTTC.

This chain uses TRBV7-2 with TRBJ2-5; 9 nucleotides align to TRBD1. CDR3 length equals 14 residues. Looked up from germline, CDR1 is SGHTA and CDR2 is FQGNSA. Unmatched junction bases numbered 4, after V lost 5 bases and J lost 3 bases. The CDR3: CASSPQGAKETQYF. The CDR3 region has the DNA TGTGCCAGCAGCCCACAGGGGGCGAAAGAGACCCAGTACTTC.

This chain links TRBV28 with TRBJ1-5; 9 bases line up with TRBD1. Looked up from germline, CDR1 is MDHEN and CDR2 is SYDVKM. J lost 6 bases, V lost 8 bases, and 8 bases had no gene match. The length of the CDR3 is 14 residues. This chain's CDR3 is CASRMDRGVQPQHF. The DNA for the CDR3 is TGTGCCAGCCGCATGGACAGGGGAGTTCAGCCCCAGCATTTT.